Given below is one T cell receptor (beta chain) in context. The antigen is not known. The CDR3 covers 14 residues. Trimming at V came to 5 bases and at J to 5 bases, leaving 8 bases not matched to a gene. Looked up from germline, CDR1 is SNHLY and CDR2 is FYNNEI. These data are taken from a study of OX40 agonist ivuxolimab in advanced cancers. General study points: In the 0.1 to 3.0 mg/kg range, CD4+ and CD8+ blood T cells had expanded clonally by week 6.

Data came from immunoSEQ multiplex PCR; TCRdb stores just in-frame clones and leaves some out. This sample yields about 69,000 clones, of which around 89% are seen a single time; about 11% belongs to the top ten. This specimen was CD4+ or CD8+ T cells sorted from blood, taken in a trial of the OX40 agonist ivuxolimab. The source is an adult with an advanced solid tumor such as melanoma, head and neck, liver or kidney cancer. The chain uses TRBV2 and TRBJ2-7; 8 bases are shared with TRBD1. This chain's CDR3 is CASSRTGTLDEQYF. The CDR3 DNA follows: TGTGCCAGCAGTAGGACAGGGACACTCGACGAGCAGTACTTC. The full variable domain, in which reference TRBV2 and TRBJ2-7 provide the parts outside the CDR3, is EPEVTQTPSHQVTQMGQEVILRCVPISNHLYFYWYRQILGQKVEFLVSFYNNEISEKSEIFDDQFSVERPDGSNFTLKIRSTKLEDSAMYFCASSRTGTLDEQYFGPGTRLTVT.